The rows below give T cell receptor beta chains drawn from one sample of a study of naive and memory T cell subsets. MiXCR, run by TCRdb on the UMI-ligation and nested PCR reads, gives a single entry per CDR3 protein. Of roughly 150,000 distinct CDR3 sequences in the sample, 15% to 25% are singletons; the top ten hold 0.5% to 0.75%. Sample: naive CD8+ T cells from blood. These receptors were obtained from a human donor in good health. CDR3s leave out the opening cysteine and the closing phenylalanine or tryptophan. Where a row states a size, it is once, few, many or the class of an expanded clone; other rows omit it.

>TRBV28|few
ASRPIRQGPYEQY
>TRBV12-5|NA
ASGLNPGLIDTQY
>TRBV2|few
ASSEMLADGGYT
>TRBV12-3/TRBV12-4|few
ASSLIGDTEAF
>TRBV7-9|NA
ASSQRDGEQY
>TRBV4-1|NA
ASSQGGSYDTQY
>TRBV7-2|few
ASSLGLGALF
>TRBV7-9|NA
ASTTGYQPQH
>TRBV27|NA
ASRQTGNTEAF
>TRBV4-1|NA
ASSQEGAGTTYEQY
>TRBV28|NA
ASSWPVTYEQY
>TRBV11-2|few
ASSLEPGQTWQETQY
>TRBV6-5|few
ASSYARVYTEAF
>TRBV11-3|few
ASSLMAGELF
>TRBV27|few
ASRLSGTETQY
>TRBV27|NA
ASSLEESPYNEQF
>TRBV2|NA
ASSDTAGGYTDTQY
>TRBV29-1|NA
SVEQGQGAGTEAF
>TRBV5-4|NA
ASSPSWGRSGERELF
>TRBV7-9|NA
ASSLVEELGNTIY
>TRBV28|NA
ASSLSVNALDEQF
>TRBV19|NA
ASSPGLGIYEQF
>TRBV10-3|few
AISESQAGGDSGANVLT
>TRBV20-1|few
SARQAGGPSGELF
>TRBV6-5|few
ASSMDQGFYEQY
>TRBV29-1|NA
SVEDGGRGLMDEQF
>TRBV28|NA
ASGSQNTGELF
>TRBV4-1|few
ASSQVSGMSETQY
>TRBV5-6|once
ASSLVHLKSGTLPPSHEQF